This passage covers 20 T cell receptor beta chains from one sample sequenced in a study of regulatory T cells in long-lasting Graves disease. The sample's time point: persistent/refractory GD, antithyroid drugs over 5 years with positive TRAb. Extracted PBMC RNA gave rise to the TCR library. Construction of the TCR beta libraries employed iRepertoire HTBI primers in conjunction with Arm-PCR of CDR3 regions. MiXCR was run by TCRdb on the multiplex PCR reads, yielding one entry per CDR3 protein. This sample carries around 340,000 distinct CDR3 sequences, roughly a fifth of them seen once, and the ten largest clones take just under 30%. Sequenced here: peripheral blood mononuclear cells (PBMCs), sampled when the disease was refractory, from a patient treated with antithyroid drugs. The source is a female donor with Graves disease.

The table lists this clonotype with many counts. This rearrangement joins TRBV20-1 to TRBJ1-2; 11 bases fit TRBD1. The ends lost 6 bases at V and 2 bases at J; junction bases unmatched: 11. Germline V gives CDR1 DFQATT, CDR2 SNEGSKA (reference sequence). The CDR3 spans 16 residues. Here the CDR3 reads CSASPGQGEGNYGYTF. The CDR3 nucleotides are TGCAGTGCCTCCCCGGGACAGGGGGAAGGGAACTATGGCTACACCTTC.

This clonotype has more than one count but fewer than ten. The chain links TRBV2 to TRBJ1-5; the match to TRBD1 covers 7 bases. The trim removed 6 bases at V and 1 base at J, leaving 3 bases unmatched. CDR1 is SNHLY, CDR2 FYNNEI, per germline. This CDR3 has 14 amino acids. This CDR3 is CASRTGMSNQPQHF. The CDR3 nucleotides are TGTGCCAGCAGGACAGGGATGAGCAATCAGCCCCAGCATTTT. The full variable domain, in which reference TRBV2 and TRBJ1-5 provide the parts outside the CDR3, is EPEVTQTPSHQVTQMGQEVILRCVPISNHLYFYWYRQILGQKVEFLVSFYNNEISEKSEIFDDQFSVERPDGSNFTLKIRSTKLEDSAMYFCASRTGMSNQPQHFGDGTRLSIL.

The V and J genes are TRBV7-8 and TRBJ1-5; TRBD1 is a possible D gene (6 bases). CDR1 is SGHVS and CDR2 is FQNEAQ in the germline V gene. V lost 5 bases and J 2 bases, leaving 13 bases between the germline ends. The length of the CDR3 is 15 residues. CDR3: CASSPTGIGNQPQHF. The CDR3 nucleotides read TGTGCCAGCAGCCCCACAGGGATTGGCAATCAGCCCCAGCATTTT.

This chain uses TRBV4-2 with TRBJ1-3, with TRBD1 identical over 8 bases. CDR1 is LGHNA, CDR2 YNFKEQ, per germline. After removal of 0 bases from V and 9 bases from J, the junction contained 13 bases not matched to a gene. This CDR3 has 17 residues. CDR3 in amino acids: CASSQEATQGGWGTIYF. DNA of the CDR3: TGTGCCAGCAGCCAAGAGGCAACACAGGGGGGCTGGGGCACCATATATTTT.

Concerning this clonotype: Compared with germline, one end of the junction differs, possibly owing to a read error. V usage is TRBV28 and J usage is TRBJ1-2; the D gene is possibly TRBD1 (5 bases). There are 12 residues in the CDR3. CDR1 is MDHEN, CDR2 SYDVKM, per germline. The DNA of the CDR3 is TGTACCAGCCGTGGCAGGGAGTATGGCTACACCTTC. Protein product: CTSRGREYGYTF.

This clonotype was detected many times. The gene calls are TRBV6-1 and TRBJ1-6; D is unresolved. This CDR3 is 14 amino acids long. Germline CDR1 is MNHNS and CDR2 is SASEGT. Trimming pared 7 bases from V and 9 bases from J, leaving 16 bases between. The CDR3 is CASTLSVFGSPLHF. CDR3 nucleotide sequence: TGTGCCAGCACCCTGTCGGTATTCGGTTCACCCCTCCACTTT.

This clonotype was picked up many times. The V gene is TRBV11-2, the J gene TRBJ2-7; TRBD2 agrees at 8 bases. V trimming: 5 bases; J trimming: 3 bases; junction bases outside the gene matches: 9. Germline CDR1 SGHAT, CDR2 FQNNGV. CDR3 length: 15 residues. The CDR3 DNA reads as TGTGCCAGCAGCCATAGCGGGGCCAAAATCTACGAGCAGTACTTC. Its protein product is CASSHSGAKIYEQYF.

This clonotype appeared a few times. J is TRBJ1-1 and V is TRBV29-1; 7 nucleotides agree with TRBD1. This CDR3 is 12 amino acids long. Trimming at V came to 5 bases and at J to 6 bases, leaving 6 bases not matched to a gene. The germline gives CDR1 SQVTM, CDR2 ANQGSEA. CDR3 bases: TGCAGCGTTCTGACAGGGAGTTCTGAAGCTTTCTTT. This codes for CSVLTGSSEAFF.

The V and J genes are TRBV7-2 and TRBJ1-5, with TRBD1 matching 9 bases. The CDR3 totals 17 residues. The germline CDR1 and CDR2 sequences are SGHTA and FQGNSA. The V and J ends lost 4 bases and 4 bases, in that order; junction bases with no gene match: 11. This chain's CDR3 is CASSSIGGGTGNQPQHF. The CDR3 DNA reads TGTGCCAGCAGCTCTATAGGGGGCGGGACAGGGAATCAGCCCCAGCATTTT.

The chain recombines TRBV27 with TRBJ1-2; D is unresolved. Germline values: CDR1 MNHEY, CDR2 SMNVEV (reference sequence). The germline V and J ends were trimmed by 1 base and 4 bases, with 10 bases remaining between them. The CDR3 runs to 14 residues. The CDR3 reads CASSLLPSFYGYTF. CDR3 coding DNA: TGTGCCAGCAGTTTATTGCCAAGCTTCTATGGCTACACCTTC.

The genes are TRBV14 and TRBJ1-3, with D possibly being TRBD1 (6 bases). V dropped 0 bases and J dropped 1 base, with 13 bases sitting between them. The CDR3 contains 17 residues. The germline V gene encodes CDR1 SGHDN and CDR2 FVKESK. The CDR3 region is CASSQDPPGASGNTIYF. CDR3 bases: TGTGCCAGCAGCCAAGACCCCCCGGGGGCATCTGGAAACACCATATATTTT.

The chain recombines TRBV6-2 or TRBV6-3 with TRBJ2-2, with 8 bases aligning to TRBD1. Germline loops: CDR1 MNHEY, CDR2 SVGEGT. The CDR3 covers 14 residues. The V gene end was trimmed by 5 bases and the J gene end by 6 bases; junction bases not matched to a gene: 5. CDR3: CASSGQGGPGELFF. CDR3 bases: TGTGCCAGCAGTGGACAGGGTGGCCCCGGGGAGCTGTTTTTT.

Details on this clonotype: A read error is the likely source, as a far larger clone sits one nucleotide away. V gene TRBV6-2 or TRBV6-3 combines with J gene TRBJ1-5; a weak D match, TRBD1 (6 bases). Germline CDR1 MNHEY, CDR2 SVGEGT. The CDR3 extends over 14 amino acids. The CDR3 spells CASSETDSNQPRHF. The CDR3 DNA follows: TGTGCCAGCAGTGAAACGGACAGTAATCAGCCCCGGCATTTT.

There are many counts of this clonotype. The rearrangement uses TRBV6-1 and TRBJ1-5; the D gene is possibly TRBD1 (6 bases). The CDR3 is 13 amino acids. Per the germline V gene, CDR1 is MNHNS and CDR2 is SASEGT. V dropped 6 bases and J dropped 3 bases, with 9 bases sitting between them. The CDR3 coding sequence is TGTGCCAGCAGGGGACAAGTCAATCAGCCCCAGCATTTT. Its translation is CASRGQVNQPQHF.

There are a few counts of this clonotype. The chain links TRBV7-8 to TRBJ1-6, with TRBD1 matching 10 bases. The germline V gene has CDR1 SGHVS and CDR2 FQNEAQ. Germline trimming cut 1 base from V and 9 bases from J; bases unmatched to any gene: 3. CDR3 size: 15 residues. CDR3: CASSLVTGGLSPLHF. The CDR3 region has the DNA TGTGCCAGCAGCTTAGTGACAGGGGGCCTTTCACCCCTCCACTTT.

This clonotype showed up many times. V is TRBV6-1 and J is TRBJ1-5; 7 positions agree with TRBD1. The length of the CDR3 is 15 residues. CDR1 MNHNS and CDR2 SASEGT come from the germline V gene. J was trimmed by 3 bases and V by 6 bases; bases with no gene match: 8. CDR3 coding DNA: TGTGCCAGCAGCTTACGGACAGGTAACAATCAGCCCCAGCATTTT. It specifies CASSLRTGNNQPQHF.

Here the CDR3 reads CASSQDQGDYGYTF. In DNA, the CDR3 is TGCGCCAGCAGCCAAGATCAGGGGGACTATGGCTACACCTTC. This sequence joins TRBV4-1 and TRBJ1-2; TRBD1 matches 7 bases. The ends lost 0 bases at V and 3 bases at J; junction bases unmatched: 1. The germline gives CDR1 MGHRA, CDR2 YSYEKL. CDR3 length: 14 amino acids.

This clonotype has a count of ten or more. The V gene is TRBV12-3 or TRBV12-4, the J gene TRBJ2-7; D may be TRBD1 (6 bases). This CDR3 is 15 amino acids long. V was pared by 3 bases and J by 3 bases, with 15 bases between. CDR3 region: CASSFPGVLSYEQYF. CDR3 DNA sequence: TGTGCCAGCAGTTTTCCAGGGGTTCTCAGCTACGAGCAGTACTTC.

Many counts were recorded for this clonotype. The chain has TRBV28 and TRBJ1-1; D may be TRBD1 (6 bases). Trimming took off 8 bases at V and 7 bases at J, with 11 bases between the two ends. Germline V gene data show CDR1 as MDHEN and CDR2 as SYDVKM. The CDR3 extends over 11 amino acids. CDR3 DNA: TGTGCCAGCGGGGGGCAAGGTGAAGCTTTCTTT. It is translated as CASGGQGEAFF.

This clonotype was recorded at least ten times. This sequence joins TRBV28 and TRBJ1-2, with D possibly matching TRBD1 (6 bases). V shed 0 bases and J shed 1 base, with 9 bases lying between them. Germline loops: CDR1 MDHEN, CDR2 SYDVKM. This CDR3 is built from 15 residues. This CDR3 is CASSLWGQDNYGYTF. The CDR3, as DNA: TGTGCCAGCAGTTTATGGGGACAAGATAACTATGGCTACACCTTC.